These 9 T cell receptor beta chains were all obtained from the same sample, sequenced in a study of shared clonotypes between healthy human individuals. TCRdb's copy holds only in-frame clones and misses some; the assay was immunoSEQ multiplex PCR. The profile shows roughly 1,000,000 clones, approximately 80% of them singletons. The sequenced sample consisted of memory CD4+ T cells from PBMCs. Subset indicated: CD45RA-negative fraction. Receptors were obtained from a man aged 18 to 29 in good health. Some clones in this sample may be carry-over from other donors' samples.

The J gene is TRBJ2-7, the V gene TRBV16; the D gene is possibly TRBD1 (5 bases). V lost 2 bases, J lost 2 bases, and 10 bases lay in between. There are 14 residues in the CDR3. The germline CDR1 and CDR2 sequences are KGHSY and FQNENV. The CDR3 reads CASSQGAGTYEQYF. CDR3 sequence (DNA): TGTGCCAGCAGCCAAGGGGCAGGGACCTACGAGCAGTACTTC.

This rearrangement joins TRBV5-4 to TRBJ2-5, with 7 positions matching TRBD1. The CDR3 sequence is 16 residues long. Losses at the gene ends were 3 bases for V and 4 bases for J; bases not matched to a gene: 12. Germline V gene sequence: CDR1 SGHNT, CDR2 YYREEE (reference sequence). This CDR3 reads CASSSPRQGQLETQYF. The CDR3 DNA sequence: TGTGCCAGCAGCTCACCCAGACAGGGCCAGTTAGAGACCCAGTACTTC.

The genes are TRBV11-2 and TRBJ2-7; TRBD2 matches 11 bases. The CDR3 runs to 13 residues. Germline CDR1 reads SGHAT; CDR2 reads FQNNGV. Unmatched junction bases numbered 4, after V lost 6 bases and J lost 6 bases. CDR3 amino acids: CASSSGRALEQYF. The DNA of the CDR3 is TGTGCCAGCAGTAGCGGGAGGGCTCTCGAGCAGTACTTC.

CDR3: CASSDRGRHNEAFF. CDR3 in DNA: TGTGCCAGCAGTGACCGAGGGCGTCACAATGAAGCTTTCTTT. The chain carries TRBV25-1 and TRBJ1-1; D remains ambiguous. Trimming removed 3 bases at V and 7 bases at J, with 15 bases between. The length of the CDR3 is 14 residues. Germline CDR1 and CDR2: MGHDK and SYGVNS. The full variable domain, with the rest looked up from reference TRBV25-1 and TRBJ1-1, is EADIYQTPRYLVIGTGKKITLECSQTMGHDKMYWYQQDPGMELHLIHYSYGVNSTEKGDLSSESTVSRIRTEHFPLTLESARPSHTSQYLCASSDRGRHNEAFFGQGTRLTVV.

The CDR3: CASSPGPTEETQYF. DNA for the CDR3: TGTGCCAGCAGCCCAGGTCCCACTGAAGAGACCCAGTACTTC. The genes are TRBV5-6 and TRBJ2-5, with D unresolved. The CDR3 covers 14 residues. CDR1 is SGHDT and CDR2 is YYEEEE in the germline V gene. Trimming left V 4 bases short and J 3 bases short, with 13 bases between.

The chain couples TRBV28 to TRBJ2-1; 9 bases agree with TRBD1. V dropped 4 bases and J dropped 9; count of bases not matched to a gene: 10. The germline CDR1 and CDR2 sequences are MDHEN and SYDVKM. The CDR3 loop spans 15 amino acids. CDR3: CASSSSGTGKSEQFF. CDR3 in DNA: TGTGCCAGCAGTTCATCCGGGACAGGGAAGAGTGAGCAGTTCTTC.

V is TRBV11-1 and J is TRBJ2-5; D is unresolved. CDR1 is SGHAT, CDR2 FQDESV, per germline (reference sequence). The V end was cut by 1 base, the J end by 5 bases, with 5 bases between. CDR3 length equals 12 residues. The CDR3 DNA reads as TGTGCCAGCAGCTTAGGATCGGAGACCCAGTACTTC. This translates into CASSLGSETQYF.

The chain joins TRBV7-2 to TRBJ1-4; TRBD1 might be the D (5 bases). Germline V gene data show CDR1 as SGHTA and CDR2 as FQGNSA. The CDR3 runs to 15 residues. Between the trimmed V and J ends, which lost 2 bases and 8 bases, there was a span of 15 bases. The CDR3 here is CASSLRQGVREKLFF. The CDR3, as DNA: TGTGCCAGCAGCTTACGGCAAGGGGTGAGGGAAAAACTGTTTTTT.

This clone has just a few counts. The gene calls are TRBV13 and TRBJ2-5; D unresolved. Per germline, CDR1 PRHDT and CDR2 FYEKMQ (reference sequence). V was shortened by 5 bases and J by 2 bases, with 3 bases between the two germline ends. The CDR3 consists of 11 residues. The CDR3 sequence is CASSTQETQYF. The CDR3 DNA reads TGTGCCAGCAGCACTCAAGAGACCCAGTACTTC.